These 23 T cell receptor beta chains share one sample of origin, sequenced in a study of T cell responses to AZD1222 COVID-19 vaccine. The assay was immunoSEQ multiplex PCR, and TCRdb's table has in-frame clones only and misses some. The table shows over 150,000 clones, with 87% occurring only once. Specimen: peripheral blood, collected 28 days after the second AZD1222 dose. The receptor source for this set is an adult who received the AZD1222 COVID-19 vaccine.

This chain links TRBV4-1 with TRBJ1-6; 7 nucleotides agree with TRBD1. Germline V gene lookup returns CDR1 MGHRA and CDR2 YSYEKL. The V segment lost 0 bases and the J segment 8 bases; nucleotides outside the gene matches: 10. CDR3 size: 17 residues. The CDR3 protein is CASSQDRSRGWDSPLHF. DNA for the CDR3: TGCGCCAGCAGCCAAGATAGGTCCAGGGGGTGGGATTCACCCCTCCACTTT.

The gene calls are TRBV5-1 and TRBJ1-6; D gene uncertain. This CDR3 comprises 16 residues. CDR1 is SGHRS, CDR2 YFSETQ, per germline. V was cut by 0 bases and J by 10 bases, with 17 bases left in between. The CDR3 sequence: CASSLGVGGNGSPLHF. In DNA, the CDR3 is TGCGCCAGCAGCTTGGGGGTCGGAGGAAATGGGTCACCCCTCCACTTT.

The V call is TRBV7-8, the J call TRBJ1-2; D remains unclear. The V and J ends lost 0 bases and 8 bases respectively, with 7 bases between them. CDR1 SGHVS and CDR2 FQNEAQ come from the germline V gene. CDR3 size: 12 residues. CDR3 nucleotides: TGTGCCAGCAGCTTAGCGGGGTGGGGCTACACCTTC. It specifies CASSLAGWGYTF.

V usage is TRBV11-2 and J usage is TRBJ2-7, with TRBD1 matching over 8 bases. CDR3 size: 13 residues. Germline CDR1 is SGHAT and CDR2 is FQNNGV. J gave up 5 bases and V 6 bases, and 6 bases lay outside the gene matches. The CDR3 region is CASRPYRGNEQYF. CDR3 nucleotide sequence: TGTGCCAGCAGGCCCTACAGGGGGAACGAGCAGTACTTC.

The rearrangement uses TRBV3-1 (or the pseudogene TRBV3-2) and TRBJ2-4, with TRBD1 as a possible D gene (5 bases). Trimming took 0 bases from V and 8 from J, leaving 29 bases between them. Germline loops: CDR1 LGHDT, CDR2 YNNKEL (reference sequence). The CDR3 is made up of 20 amino acids. CDR3 loop: CASSQDLGIQGPNLQDIQYF. The CDR3 nucleotides read TGTGCCAGCAGCCAAGATCTCGGAATCCAGGGTCCAAACCTTCAAGACATTCAGTACTTC.

The CDR3 DNA is TGTGCCAGCAGCCGATTGACAGGCGCTTTGTTAGGATCACCCCTCCACTTT. Translated: CASSRLTGALLGSPLHF. The rearrangement uses TRBV27 and TRBJ1-6; a possible D gene is TRBD1 (6 bases). V dropped 6 bases and J dropped 10 bases, with 25 bases sitting between them. The germline V gene encodes CDR1 MNHEY and CDR2 SMNVEV (reference sequence). The CDR3 is made up of 17 amino acids.

The J gene is TRBJ2-4, the V gene TRBV9; 9 bases are shared with TRBD1. CDR3 length: 14 residues. Germline assignment: CDR1 SGDLS and CDR2 YYNGEE. The V gene end was trimmed by 2 bases and the J gene end by 8 bases; junction bases not matched to a gene: 5. Here the CDR3 reads CASSVGDRADIQYF. For the CDR3, the DNA is TGTGCCAGCAGCGTCGGGGACAGGGCGGACATTCAGTACTTC.

The chain carries TRBV6-5 and TRBJ2-7; 8 bases line up with TRBD1. V trimming: 6 bases; J trimming: 5 bases; junction bases outside the gene matches: 9. Germline V gene lookup returns CDR1 MNHEY and CDR2 SVGAGI. The CDR3 length is 14 residues. The CDR3 DNA sequence: TGTGCCAGCAGCAGTCGGACAGGGTGGAACGAGCAGTACTTC. Encoded protein: CASSSRTGWNEQYF.

This clone has more than one count but fewer than ten. This sequence joins TRBV4-2 and TRBJ2-7; 9 nucleotides agree with TRBD2. The CDR3 covers 15 residues. The germline V gene encodes CDR1 LGHNA and CDR2 YNFKEQ. Trimming cost V 3 bases and J 4 bases; bases outside gene matches: 7. The CDR3 sequence: CASSQASGVGYEQYF. CDR3 coding DNA: TGTGCCAGCAGCCAGGCTAGCGGGGTGGGGTACGAGCAGTACTTC.

The chain employs TRBV5-4 and TRBJ2-1, with 10 bases aligning to TRBD2. The length of the CDR3 is 15 residues. CDR1 is SGHNT, CDR2 YYREEE, per germline (reference sequence). With V trimmed by 6 bases and J by 4 bases, 7 bases remained unmatched. The CDR3: CASIVSGGPYNEQFF. The CDR3 nucleotides read TGTGCCAGCATCGTTAGCGGGGGGCCTTACAATGAGCAGTTCTTC.

The chain links TRBV6-5 to TRBJ1-2, with D uncertain. With 8 bases removed from V and 3 bases from J, the gap between germline ends came to 13 bases. Germline V lookup: CDR1 MNHEY, CDR2 SVGAGI. CDR3 length: 13 residues. The CDR3 sequence: CASARGGYYGYTF. CDR3 in DNA: TGTGCCAGCGCACGTGGAGGTTACTATGGCTACACCTTC.

The V and J genes are TRBV6-1 and TRBJ2-5; maybe TRBD1 (6 bases). Germline V CDR1 and CDR2: MNHNS, SASEGT. This CDR3 spans 16 amino acids. Trimming stripped 1 base from V and 5 bases from J, with 17 bases between. The CDR3: CASSEVIGAGVETQYF. The CDR3 DNA reads as TGTGCCAGCAGTGAAGTGATCGGAGCAGGGGTTGAGACCCAGTACTTC.

The V and J genes are TRBV7-8 and TRBJ1-4; D is possibly TRBD1 (5 bases). The ends were cut back, 3 bases at V and 0 bases at J, with 11 bases in the middle. Germline CDR1 is SGHVS and CDR2 is FQNEAQ. CDR3 length equals 16 residues. CDR3 DNA: TGTGCCAGCAGCTTCTCAGGGTTTACAACTAATGAAAAACTGTTTTTT. Its protein product is CASSFSGFTTNEKLFF.

The V and J genes are TRBV4-1 and TRBJ2-1; 10 bases match TRBD2. CDR1 and CDR2 from the germline V gene are MGHRA and YSYEKL. The CDR3 runs 15 residues. The V gene end was trimmed by 6 bases and the J gene end by 4 bases; junction bases not matched to a gene: 6. The CDR3 DNA is TGCGCCAGCAGGCTGATAGCGGGGGGTTACAATGAGCAGTTCTTC. Translating it yields CASRLIAGGYNEQFF.

V and J are TRBV6-5 and TRBJ2-2, with D uncertain. The CDR3 is 14 amino acids. V was cut by 3 bases and J by 5 bases, with 10 bases left in between. Germline CDR1 and CDR2: MNHEY and SVGAGI. CDR3 in amino acids: CASSYRQGTGELFF. In nucleotides, the CDR3 is TGTGCCAGCAGTTATCGTCAAGGGACCGGGGAGCTGTTTTTT.

The chain couples TRBV5-1 to TRBJ2-3; 15 bases line up with TRBD2. V lost 4 bases to trimming and J lost 5 bases; unmatched junction nucleotides: 8. This CDR3 comprises 17 residues. CDR1 SGHRS and CDR2 YFSETQ come from the germline V gene. CDR3 sequence (DNA): TGCGCCAGCAGCCTAGGACTAGCGGGGGGGCAGATAGATACGCAGTATTTT. Its translation is CASSLGLAGGQIDTQYF.

The chain joins TRBV9 to TRBJ1-6; 8 nucleotides align to TRBD1. This CDR3 spans 16 amino acids. Germline trimming cut 5 bases from V and 7 bases from J; bases unmatched to any gene: 11. Germline CDR1 SGDLS, CDR2 YYNGEE. The DNA for the CDR3 is TGTGCCAGCAGGGAATCCGGGACAGGCTCCAATTCACCCCTCCACTTT. Translated, it gives CASRESGTGSNSPLHF.

The rearrangement joins TRBV28 to TRBJ1-6; D gene uncertain. CDR1 is MDHEN and CDR2 is SYDVKM in the germline V gene. Trimming stripped 5 bases from V and 8 bases from J, with 16 bases between. This CDR3 region has 15 residues. CDR3: CASSGRQTIDSPLHF. Here the CDR3 DNA reads TGTGCCAGCAGTGGGAGGCAGACCATCGATTCACCCCTCCACTTT. Supplemented by reference TRBV28 and TRBJ1-6, the full variable domain reads DVKVTQSSRYLVKRTGEKVFLECVQDMDHENMFWYRQDPGLGLRLIYFSYDVKMKEKGDIPEGYSVSREKKERFSLILESASTNQTSMYLCASSGRQTIDSPLHFGNGTRLTVT.

This clone came up a few times. The rearrangement joins TRBV5-1 to TRBJ2-5, with 14 nucleotides matching TRBD2. V was pared by 3 bases and J by 0 bases, with 4 bases of the junction left unmatched. Germline lookup yields CDR1 SGHRS and CDR2 YFSETQ. This CDR3 is built from 17 residues. The CDR3 sequence is CASSSGTSGGYQETQYF. As DNA, the CDR3 is TGCGCCAGCAGCTCCGGGACTAGCGGGGGATACCAAGAGACCCAGTACTTC.

The CDR3 loop reads CASSPPNEETEAFF. CDR3 DNA sequence: TGTGCCAGCTCACCACCGAACGAGGAAACTGAAGCTTTCTTT. The chain carries TRBV18 and TRBJ1-1; no definite D call. Trimming took off 0 bases at V and 5 bases at J, with 10 bases between the two ends. Germline V gene data show CDR1 as KGHSH and CDR2 as LQKENI. This CDR3 region has 14 residues.

The chain is built from TRBV6-1 and TRBJ2-1; D gene uncertain. Germline V CDR1 and CDR2: MNHNS, SASEGT. The germline V and J ends were trimmed by 1 base and 10 bases, with 5 bases remaining between them. The CDR3 is 11 amino acids. The CDR3 coding sequence is TGTGCCAGCAGTGAAGGAAGAGAGCAGTTCTTC. Amino acids: CASSEGREQFF.

This clone occurred once. V usage is TRBV4-2 and J usage is TRBJ2-5; no reliable D call. The CDR3 is made up of 15 amino acids. Deletions cut 0 bases from V and 1 base from J, with 9 bases between. Germline V CDR1 and CDR2: LGHNA, YNFKEQ. The CDR3 DNA sequence: TGTGCCAGCAGCCAAGATGGAACTACCCAAGAGACCCAGTACTTC. It encodes CASSQDGTTQETQYF.

CDR3 residues: CASRKDRGGGYTF. The CDR3 bases are TGTGCCAGCAGGAAAGACAGGGGAGGCGGCTACACCTTC. The chain has TRBV2 and TRBJ1-2, with 8 bases lining up with TRBD1. Trimming cost V 6 bases and J 8 bases; bases outside gene matches: 8. CDR1 SNHLY and CDR2 FYNNEI come from the germline V gene. This CDR3 is built from 13 residues.